The rows below give T cell receptor beta chains drawn from one sample of a study of cytomegalovirus exposure and HLA in healthy donors. Assay: immunoSEQ multiplex PCR; the TCRdb copy retains only in-frame clones and omits some. The sample includes about 200,000 clones, about four fifths seen only once; the top ten take more than 1.5%. Input material: PBMCs. Receptor source: a girl aged 10 to 17 in good health and CMV-seropositive. Both conserved end residues are trimmed from each CDR3. Clone size is not always given. Where it is, it says once, few, many or a class for expanded clones.

NA	TRBV10-1	TRBJ2-1	ASRPGQGYNEQF
few	TRBV7-9	TRBJ2-3	ASSLTGTDTQY
NA	TRBV19	TRBJ2-1	ASNPDRGHGNEQF
NA	TRBV7-2	TRBJ1-2	ASSLDFIGQGSLYGYT
NA	TRBV6-5	TRBJ1-5	ASSYEGNQPQH
NA	TRBV6-1	TRBJ2-5	ASSPLGQGMKTQY
NA	TRBV30	TRBJ2-2	AWLKPTRTTGELF
NA	TRBV11-2	TRBJ2-1	ASSLTAFRGGNEQF
few	TRBV6-1	TRBJ2-6	ASSEVRRGSSLGANVLT
few	TRBV6-5	TRBJ2-2	ASSSTPGHATGELF